Each of the 9 T cell receptor beta chains below was sequenced from the same sample in a study of cytomegalovirus exposure and HLA in healthy donors. PCR primers comprised 60 Vbeta and 13 Jbeta primers. TCRdb's table, derived via immunoSEQ multiplex PCR, lists solely in-frame clones and lacks some. The table has 150,000 to 200,000 clones, around four fifths seen once. The sample was PBMCs. These receptors originate from a woman in her thirties or forties in good health and CMV-seronegative.

The chain links TRBV5-4 to TRBJ1-2; 7 nucleotides line up with TRBD1. Germline V gene sequence: CDR1 SGHNT, CDR2 YYREEE (reference sequence). J lost 8 bases, V lost 5 bases, and 6 bases had no gene match. The CDR3 runs 12 residues. The CDR3 reads CASRTRQGGYTF. The CDR3 nucleotides are TGTGCCAGCAGAACTCGACAGGGCGGCTACACCTTC.

V usage is TRBV11-2 and J usage is TRBJ1-2, with 10 bases aligning to TRBD1. Germline CDR1 is SGHAT and CDR2 is FQNNGV. With 5 bases clipped from V and 14 bases from J, the junction kept 8 bases outside the gene matches. The CDR3 loop spans 12 amino acids. This CDR3 reads CASSVNRDRGTF. As DNA, the CDR3 is TGTGCCAGCAGCGTAAACCGGGACAGGGGAACCTTC.

This chain joins TRBV9 and TRBJ2-1, with 7 bases matching TRBD2. Per the germline V gene, CDR1 is SGDLS and CDR2 is YYNGEE. Germline trimming cut 3 bases from V and 8 bases from J; bases unmatched to any gene: 5. The CDR3 is 13 amino acids. The CDR3 nucleotides are TGTGCCAGCAGCGGAGCCACTAGCGATGAGCAGTTCTTC. Translating it yields CASSGATSDEQFF.

The J gene is TRBJ2-1, the V gene TRBV7-6; no firm D call. The V gene's germline CDR1 is SGHVS and CDR2 FNYEAQ. The CDR3 spans 13 residues. V lost 1 base and J 6 bases, leaving 7 bases between the germline ends. The CDR3 loop is CASSLGRSNEQFF. The CDR3 DNA follows: TGTGCCAGCAGCTTAGGTAGAAGCAATGAGCAGTTCTTC.

This clone was detected once. V gene TRBV25-1 combines with J gene TRBJ2-1, with TRBD1 matching over 7 bases. The CDR3 spans 16 residues. CDR1 and CDR2 (germline): MGHDK, SYGVNS. J gave up 0 bases and V 6 bases, and 8 bases lay outside the gene matches. In DNA form, the CDR3 reads TGTGCCAGCAGCAAGGACAGGTTTAGCTCCTACAATGAGCAGTTCTTC. Translated, it gives CASSKDRFSSYNEQFF. Variable domain in full (rest from reference TRBV25-1 and TRBJ2-1): EADIYQTPRYLVIGTGKKITLECSQTMGHDKMYWYQQDPGMELHLIHYSYGVNSTEKGDLSSESTVSRIRTEHFPLTLESARPSHTSQYLCASSKDRFSSYNEQFFGPGTRLTVL.

J is TRBJ1-1 and V is TRBV5-8; 8 bases map to TRBD1. There are 14 residues in the CDR3. CDR1 SGHTS and CDR2 YDEGEE come from the germline V gene. Trimming took 4 bases from V and 6 from J; bases not matched to a gene: 8. CDR3: CASSAYGTGAEAFF. CDR3 DNA sequence: TGTGCCAGCAGCGCCTATGGGACAGGAGCTGAAGCTTTCTTT.

As regards this clone: A junction boundary mismatches the germline segment, possibly from a read error. V gene TRBV7-3 combines with J gene TRBJ2-1; 9 nucleotides line up with TRBD2. The CDR3 sequence is 18 residues long. Per germline, CDR1 SGHTA and CDR2 FQGTGA. CDR3 coding DNA: TGTGCCAGCAGCTTATTTGCTAGCGGGATGGGGTCCTACAATGAACAGTTCTTC. Amino acids: CASSLFASGMGSYNEQFF. The full variable domain, rest sourced from reference TRBV7-3 and TRBJ2-1, is GAGVSQTPSNKVTEKGKYVELRCDPISGHTALYWYRQSLGQGPEFLIYFQGTGAADDSGLPNDRFFAVRPEGSVSTLKIQRTERGDSAVYLCASSLFASGMGSYNEQFFGPGTRLTVL.

The chain uses TRBV9 and TRBJ2-5; TRBD2 matches at 7 bases. V gave up 2 bases and J gave up 3 bases; unmatched junction bases: 4. This CDR3 contains 14 residues. CDR1 is SGDLS and CDR2 is YYNGEE in the germline V gene. The CDR3 reads CASSVGTTKETQYF. The CDR3 DNA reads TGTGCCAGCAGCGTGGGGACTACCAAAGAGACCCAGTACTTC.

The chain is built from TRBV30 and TRBJ2-1; D is perhaps TRBD2 (5 bases). CDR1 GTSNPN and CDR2 SVGIG come from the germline V gene (reference sequence). With 8 bases removed from V and 0 bases from J, the gap between germline ends came to 11 bases. There are 13 residues in the CDR3. The CDR3 DNA is TGTGCCGCTCGGGATTTCTCCTACAATGAGCAGTTCTTC. Translated, it gives CAARDFSYNEQFF.